Below are 8 T cell receptor beta chains sequenced from a single sample in a study of vaccination and CD4 T cells after COVID-19. CD4+ T cells that had been cultured provided DNA sequenced with the Oncomine TCR Beta short-read assay. TCRdb redid the calling of the PCR reads with MiXCR, one entry per CDR3 protein. The table shows about 14,000 distinct CDR3 sequences, with approximately 50% occurring only once. The treatment denotes: roughly ten-day PBMC culture with coronavirus spike peptide pools or control peptides (ViraFEST assay). These receptors have no identified antigens. The sequencing sample was made of CD4+ T cells from blood, cultured in vitro. The receptors originated from a human donor who had recovered from COVID-19.

This clonotype qualifies as medium-sized. V usage is TRBV20-1 and J usage is TRBJ1-5; 7 bases are shared with TRBD1. This CDR3 has 15 residues. Germline V gives CDR1 DFQATT, CDR2 SNEGSKA (reference sequence). J was trimmed by 6 bases and V by 1 base; bases with no gene match: 9. CDR3 loop: CSARGIGGAGQPQHF. The CDR3 DNA follows: TGCAGTGCTAGAGGTATAGGGGGCGCGGGTCAGCCCCAGCATTTT.

This clonotype was seen a few times. The rearrangement joins TRBV7-8 to TRBJ2-6; TRBD1 might be the D (5 bases). The CDR3 is 17 residues long. The V gene's germline CDR1 is SGHVS and CDR2 FQNEAQ. V lost 4 bases, J lost 1 base, and 14 bases lay in between. The CDR3 bases are TGTGCCAGCAGCTACCCTGGTCAGGGTTCTGGGGCCAACGTCCTGACTTTC. It codes for CASSYPGQGSGANVLTF. The full variable domain, its missing parts supplied by reference TRBV7-8 and TRBJ2-6, is GAGVSQSPRYKVAKRGQDVALRCDPISGHVSLFWYQQALGQGPEFLTYFQNEAQLDKSGLPSDRFFAERPEGSVSTLKIQRTQQEDSAVYLCASSYPGQGSGANVLTFGAGSRLTVL.

The CDR3 spells CASIPRTGFTNTEAFF. The CDR3 region has the DNA TGTGCCAGCATCCCCAGGACAGGCTTCACGAACACTGAAGCTTTCTTT. V is TRBV6-2 or TRBV6-3 and J is TRBJ1-1, with 7 bases identical to TRBD1. Per germline, CDR1 MNHEY and CDR2 SVGEGT. V lost 7 bases, J lost 1 base, and 12 bases stayed unmatched. This CDR3 region has 16 residues.

The J gene is TRBJ2-5, the V gene TRBV28; D may correspond to TRBD1 or TRBD2 (7 bases each). Trimming removed 6 bases from V and 2 bases from J, with 13 bases in between. Germline V gene lookup returns CDR1 MDHEN and CDR2 SYDVKM. The CDR3 has 14 residues. The chain's CDR3 is CASRPRGGQETQYF. The CDR3 region has the DNA TGTGCCAGCAGACCCAGGGGGGGGCAAGAGACCCAGTACTTC.

Sample share makes this clonotype medium-sized (0.01 to 0.1%). The genes are TRBV7-9 and TRBJ2-3, with D possibly being TRBD1 (5 bases). The germline V gene encodes CDR1 SEHNR and CDR2 FQNEAQ (reference sequence). V gave up 2 bases and J gave up 0 bases, with 15 bases separating them. The CDR3 covers 17 residues. The chain's CDR3 is CASSLRGRIPSTDTQYF. In DNA, the CDR3 is TGTGCCAGCAGCTTAAGGGGTCGAATACCTAGCACAGATACGCAGTATTTT.

This clonotype was seen more than once but under ten times. The chain recombines TRBV28 with TRBJ1-2; perhaps TRBD1 as D (5 bases). The CDR3 covers 14 residues. The germline CDR1 and CDR2 sequences are MDHEN and SYDVKM. V gave up 3 bases and J gave up 5 bases, with 13 bases separating them. CDR3 sequence (DNA): TGTGCCAGCAGTTTCTGGGGCAAACAATATGGCTACACCTTC. Translating it yields CASSFWGKQYGYTF.

This clonotype was picked up one time. The J gene is TRBJ2-3, the V gene TRBV11-3; 10 bases agree with TRBD1. The CDR3 is 14 residues long. Germline CDR1 reads SGHNT; CDR2 reads YENEEA. The trim removed 5 bases at V and 4 bases at J, leaving 3 bases unmatched. DNA of the CDR3: TGTGCCAGCAGCCCCGGACAGGGGGCAGATACGCAGTATTTT. Encoded protein: CASSPGQGADTQYF.

Only a few counts were recorded for this clonotype. The chain recombines TRBV6-1 with TRBJ1-2; D unresolved. Germline CDR1 reads MNHNS; CDR2 reads SASEGT. The ends were cut back, 6 bases at V and 2 bases at J, with 10 bases in the middle. CDR3 length: 13 residues. For the CDR3, the DNA is TGTGCCAGCAGGGCCGGGTCCAACTATGGCTACACCTTC. The encoded protein is CASRAGSNYGYTF.